The entry below describes one TCR beta chain. Its antigen remains unidentified. Looked up from germline, CDR1 is MNHEY and CDR2 is SMNVEV (reference sequence). The CDR3 totals 17 residues. Between the trimmed V and J ends, which lost 5 bases and 1 base, there was a span of 19 bases. Template switching by 5'RACE produced TCR cDNA, adding a universal primer site and UMIs. TCRdb ran MiXCR on the 5' RACE reads and lists one entry per CDR3 protein. The profile shows approximately 600,000 distinct CDR3 sequences, about 12% of them singletons. The data were obtained in a study of T cells after yellow fever vaccination. Study background: SMART-Seq v4 Ultra Low Input prepared libraries from low-cell fractions.

Study results and limitations: A small share of clonotypes appeared in both CD4 and CD8 compartments. A secondary response was less intense yet reached its peak sooner, at day 5 versus 15.

The receptor's source is a man under 40 who received the YFV17D yellow fever vaccine. The sequences come from PBMCs, collected on the day of the yellow fever booster vaccination. The chain recombines TRBV27 with TRBJ2-3; D call uncertain. CDR3 nucleotide sequence: TGTGCCAGCAGTCTTGCAACCCCTCGACATGGCACAGATACGCAGTATTTT. Amino acids: CASSLATPRHGTDTQYF.